This TCR beta chain was captured by sequencing in a study of blood T cells in healthy people across ages. The CDR3 runs 14 residues. The V and J ends lost 0 bases and 8 bases respectively, with 10 bases between them. CDR1 SEHNR and CDR2 FQNEAQ come from the germline V gene (reference sequence). Combining a sample-barcoded 5' primer with a J-beta primer mix, a second PCR ran for about 7 to 11 cycles. TCRdb recomputed calls from the 5' RACE reads with MiXCR, one row per CDR3 protein. The sample has some 930,000 distinct CDR3 sequences; roughly 28% are singletons. The same sample was also studied in work on T cells of mothers and their children. As that report states: Material was donated by three healthy Caucasian mothers and their six children. The study obtained over 9.5 million TCR beta CDR3 reads per mother and 2.5 million to 3.5 million per child.

This chain connects TRBV7-9 to TRBJ1-4; no firm D call. Sequenced input: blood. This receptor was obtained from a woman aged 40 to 50 in good health. In DNA, the CDR3 is TGTGCCAGCAGCTTAGCAAAAAGCGGAGAAAAACTGTTTTTT. This encodes CASSLAKSGEKLFF.